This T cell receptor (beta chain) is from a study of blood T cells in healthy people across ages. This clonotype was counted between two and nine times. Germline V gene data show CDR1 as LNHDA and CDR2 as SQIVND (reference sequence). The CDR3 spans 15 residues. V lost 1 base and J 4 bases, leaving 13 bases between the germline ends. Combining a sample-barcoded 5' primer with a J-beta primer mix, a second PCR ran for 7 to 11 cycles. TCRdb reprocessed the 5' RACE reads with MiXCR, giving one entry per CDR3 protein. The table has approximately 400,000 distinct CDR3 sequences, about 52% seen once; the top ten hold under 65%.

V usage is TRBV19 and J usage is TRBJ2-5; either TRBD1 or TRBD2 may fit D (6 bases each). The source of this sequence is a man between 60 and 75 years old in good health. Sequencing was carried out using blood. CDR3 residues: CASSIAQGTAETQYF. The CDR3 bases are TGTGCCAGTAGTATAGCCCAGGGGACTGCAGAGACCCAGTACTTC.